This T cell receptor (beta chain) was observed in a study of shared clonotypes between healthy human individuals. Data came from immunoSEQ multiplex PCR; TCRdb stores just in-frame clones and leaves some out. The sample gives more than 600,000 clones, about 90% of which show up once; approximately 24% is in the top ten. Germline loops: CDR1 SGHTS, CDR2 YDEGEE. Trimming shortened V by 4 bases and J by 4 bases, and 12 bases separated the two germline ends. CDR3 length: 13 amino acids. Only CD45RO-negative cells positively selected for CCR7 counted as naive CD8 cells, so terminally differentiated effector memory CD45RA+ cells were excluded.

Material: naive CD8+ T cells sorted from blood. V usage is TRBV5-8 and J usage is TRBJ2-7, with D possibly TRBD2 on 5 matching bases. This TCR came from a man aged 25 to 45 in good health. CDR3 region: CASSPRVAYEQYF. CDR3 coding DNA: TGTGCCAGCAGCCCGAGGGTTGCTTACGAGCAGTACTTC. Together with reference TRBV5-8 and TRBJ2-7, the CDR3 gives the full variable domain: EAGVTQSPTHLIKTRGQQATLRCSPISGHTSVYWYQQALGLGLQFLLWYDEGEERNRGNFPPRFSGRQFPNYSSELNVNALELEDSALYLCASSPRVAYEQYFGPGTRLTVT.